One and the same sample provided the 2 T cell receptor beta chains below, sequenced in a study of spatial heterogeneity in lung cancer. TCRdb passed the 5' RACE reads through MiXCR, listing each CDR3 protein once. The sample includes under 150,000 distinct CDR3 sequences, 11% seen only once; the top ten take 24%. The time point denotes: blood at routine non-recurrence follow-up after resection. Here the sequenced sample was PBMCs, taken at follow-up. These receptors were obtained from a female donor with early-stage non-small cell lung cancer.

This clonotype was detected many times. The chain links TRBV20-1 to TRBJ2-3; 9 bases align to TRBD2. The V gene end was trimmed by 1 base and the J gene end by 0 bases; junction bases not matched to a gene: 5. Germline CDR1 is DFQATT and CDR2 is SNEGSKA (reference sequence). This CDR3 contains 16 residues. Written as DNA, the CDR3 is TGCAGTGCTAGAGGAAGGACTAGCGCTAGCACAGATACGCAGTATTTT. Translated: CSARGRTSASTDTQYF.

There are many counts of this clonotype. The chain couples TRBV19 to TRBJ2-3, with 9 positions matching TRBD1. V dropped 7 bases and J dropped 4; count of bases not matched to a gene: 6. There are 14 residues in the CDR3. CDR1 is LNHDA, CDR2 SQIVND, per germline (reference sequence). CDR3 loop: CASKGTGRADTQYF. As DNA, the CDR3 is TGTGCCAGTAAGGGGACAGGGCGTGCAGATACGCAGTATTTT.